This section outlines one T cell receptor (beta chain) sequence together with its context. Its target is unknown. Sequenced by immunoSEQ multiplex PCR; TCRdb stores in-frame clones only, minus some. The sample yields about 2.3 million clones, around 92% seen once. This record comes from a study of shared clonotypes between healthy human individuals. Study findings and constraints: What naive subsets generally showed was a larger estimated richness than memory subsets showed.

Input material: naive CD4+ T cells from PBMCs. Indicated subset: CD45RA+ positively selected. The sequence was collected from a man younger than 35 in good health. Some clones in this sample may be carry-over from other donors' samples.

CDR3 nucleotide sequence: TGTGCCAGCAGCCTCGGGGTAGCGGGATTCACAGATACGCAGTATTTT. Amino acid sequence: CASSLGVAGFTDTQYF. The J gene is TRBJ2-3, the V gene TRBV5-8; 8 nucleotides line up with TRBD2. The germline CDR1 and CDR2 sequences are SGHTS and YDEGEE. The CDR3 covers 16 residues. V lost 4 bases and J lost 2; bases outside the gene matches: 9.